These T cell receptor beta chains were read from a single sample in a study of blood T cell repertoires in COVID-19. The repertoire was sequenced with immunoSEQ multiplex PCR; TCRdb's copy has only in-frame clones and lacks some. The table includes 200,000 to 300,000 clones, 80% to 90% detected once. Sequenced material: peripheral blood. Every receptor here comes from a woman between 50 and 59 years old with acute or convalescent COVID-19. Both conserved end residues are part of each CDR3. Fields, in order: J gene, V gene, D gene, clone size, CDR3 DNA, CDR3 protein. A D gene is named only where the DNA matches it firmly. Rows give clone size only sometimes, using once, few, many, or a class for an expanded clone.

TRBJ1-5,TRBV5-1,.,.,TGCGCCAGCAGCGAAGGGACTATTGGGAATCAGCCCCAGCATTTT,CASSEGTIGNQPQHF
TRBJ2-1,TRBV5-5,TRBD2,.,TGTGCCAGCAGTCCGTTAGCGGGGGGATCCTACAATGAGCAGTTCTTC,CASSPLAGGSYNEQFF
TRBJ1-3,TRBV27,.,.,TGTGCCAGCAGAGACATATTTGGAAACACCATATATTTT,CASRDIFGNTIYF
TRBJ1-1,TRBV19,.,.,TGTGCCAGTTTTCTTGTTGAAGCTTTCTTT,CASFLVEAFF
TRBJ1-1,TRBV5-1,.,.,TGCGCCAGCAGCTTCGGGGTGGGGACTGAAGCTTTCTTT,CASSFGVGTEAFF
TRBJ2-7,TRBV3-1/TRBV3-2,.,.,TGTGCCAGCAGCCTGGGACCCCGCGGGGACGAGCAGTACTTC,CASSLGPRGDEQYF
TRBJ1-5,TRBV10-3,TRBD1,few,TGTGCCATCAGTGGAAGGGACAGTAATCAGCCCCAGCATTTT,CAISGRDSNQPQHF
TRBJ1-6,TRBV2,.,.,TGTGCCAGCAGTGCCACAGGGCTCTATAATTCACCCCTCCACTTT,CASSATGLYNSPLHF
TRBJ1-5,TRBV2,TRBD1,.,TGTGCCAGCAGTGAAAGCCCACCGCGGACAGGGGGCGGGGGCAATCAGCCCCAGCATTTT,CASSESPPRTGGGGNQPQHF
TRBJ2-3,TRBV28,.,.,TGTGCCAGCAGTTCGTTAGGCACAGATACGCAGTATTTT,CASSSLGTDTQYF
TRBJ2-2,TRBV6-2/TRBV6-3,TRBD1,.,TGTGCCAGCAGCTCCGGGACAGGGTTTTTCACCGGGGAGCTGTTTTTT,CASSSGTGFFTGELFF
TRBJ2-4,TRBV27,TRBD2,.,TGTGCCAGCAGTCAGACTAGCGGGGGATTAGCCAAAAACATTCAGTACTTC,CASSQTSGGLAKNIQYF
TRBJ2-2,TRBV28,.,.,TGTGCCAGCAGTTCCCAAACGCCAGGCACCGGGGAGCTGTTTTTT,CASSSQTPGTGELFF
TRBJ1-6,TRBV21-1,.,.,TGTGCCAGCAGCAAAGTAGGGACAGCTAATTCACCCCTCCACTTT,CASSKVGTANSPLHF
TRBJ2-3,TRBV24-1,TRBD1,.,TGTGCCACCAGAGGACAGGGCCCCACAGATACGCAGTATTTT,CATRGQGPTDTQYF
TRBJ2-3,TRBV9,TRBD2,.,TGTGCCAGCAGCGTGGGGACTAGCGGGAGGACCTCTAGCACAGATACGCAGTATTTT,CASSVGTSGRTSSTDTQYF
TRBJ1-1,TRBV9,.,.,TGTGCCAGCGGGCAGGATATTACTGAAGCTTTCTTT,CASGQDITEAFF
TRBJ1-2,TRBV11-2,TRBD1,once,TGTGCCAGCAGCTTCCGAGACAGGGACTATGGCTACACCTTC,CASSFRDRDYGYTF
TRBJ1-1,TRBV7-2,.,once,TGTGCCAGCAGCTTACGGGGGGGCCCGAACACTGAAGCTTTCTTT,CASSLRGGPNTEAFF
TRBJ2-7,TRBV28,.,.,TGTGCCAGCGCCCTAGGGGGATTCGACGAGCAGTACTTC,CASALGGFDEQYF
TRBJ1-1,TRBV10-3,TRBD1,.,TGTGCCATCAGTGAGTTAGCGACAGGGGGGAACACTGAAGCTTTCTTT,CAISELATGGNTEAFF
TRBJ1-2,TRBV30,.,.,TGTGCCTGGCTGGAGGGCGGCTATGGCTACACCTTC,CAWLEGGYGYTF
TRBJ1-1,TRBV7-3,.,.,TGTGCCAGCAGCCCGACCACGGCGGGCACTGAAGCTTTCTTT,CASSPTTAGTEAFF
TRBJ2-7,TRBV25-1,TRBD2,.,TGTGCCAGCAGTGAACCGAGCGGGATGAGGTACGAGCAGTACTTC,CASSEPSGMRYEQYF
TRBJ1-1,TRBV7-6,.,.,TGTGCCAGCAGCTTACCCCTGGGGGGGTACACTGAAGCTTTCTTT,CASSLPLGGYTEAFF
TRBJ1-1,TRBV5-1,.,.,TGCGCCAGCAGCTTGGACGGGGTTGTGTACACTGAAGCTTTCTTT,CASSLDGVVYTEAFF
TRBJ1-3,TRBV28,.,.,TGTGCCAGCAGCCGCCCGGGGGCTGGAAACACCATATATTTT,CASSRPGAGNTIYF
TRBJ2-5,TRBV6-2/TRBV6-3,TRBD2,many,TGTGCCAGCAGTTACGATAGCGGGAGGGGAAAAAGAGAGACCCAGTACTTC,CASSYDSGRGKRETQYF
TRBJ2-5,TRBV24-1,.,.,TGTGCCACCAGTGATTTCACAGGGAATTTTATAGAGACCCAGTACTTC,CATSDFTGNFIETQYF
TRBJ1-4,TRBV28,TRBD1,.,TGTGCCAGCAGGGGGGGACAGCCTAATGAAAAACTGTTTTTT,CASRGGQPNEKLFF
TRBJ1-3,TRBV5-1,.,once,TGCGCCAGCAGCTTGGCCACAGCCGGCTCTGGAAACACCATATATTTT,CASSLATAGSGNTIYF
TRBJ2-7,TRBV4-3,TRBD2,.,TGCGCCAGCGCCACGGGGACTAGTAAATCCTACGAGCAGTACTTC,CASATGTSKSYEQYF
TRBJ2-7,TRBV9,TRBD2,.,TGTGCCAGCAGCGCGGGACTAGAGTCCTACGAGCAGTACTTC,CASSAGLESYEQYF
TRBJ1-2,TRBV28,.,.,TGTGCCAGCAGGGGGCAAAGCGAGGTAGACGGCTACACCTTC,CASRGQSEVDGYTF
TRBJ2-3,TRBV5-1,.,.,TGCGCCAGCAGCTTGGTGGAGCCGGCCACGCAGTATTTT,CASSLVEPATQYF
TRBJ2-1,TRBV24-1,.,.,TGTGCCACCAGGGGTAGCGTCCTCGATGCGCAGTTCTTC,CATRGSVLDAQFF
TRBJ1-2,TRBV28,.,.,TGTGCCACCGCCGTAGAGAACTATGGCTACACCTTC,CATAVENYGYTF
TRBJ2-3,TRBV6-5,TRBD1,.,TGTGCCAGCACCCTGGACAGGAGCACAGATACGCAGTATTTT,CASTLDRSTDTQYF
TRBJ1-1,TRBV4-3,TRBD1,once,TGCGCCAGCAGCCAAGAACAGGGGCGGACTGAAGCTTTCTTT,CASSQEQGRTEAFF
TRBJ1-6,TRBV4-3,.,.,TGCGCCAGCAGCCAACAGGACAGTAATTCACCCCTCCACTTT,CASSQQDSNSPLHF
TRBJ1-1,TRBV11-2,.,.,TGTGCCAGCAGCTTAGTGTCCTACACTGAAGCTTTCTTT,CASSLVSYTEAFF
TRBJ2-2,TRBV5-1,TRBD2,.,TGCGCCAGCAGGCGGGAGCCCGACACCGGGGAGCTGTTTTTT,CASRREPDTGELFF
TRBJ2-7,TRBV28,TRBD1,.,TGTGCCACCAGTAAGGGACAGGGGAGAAGGGAGCAGTACTTC,CATSKGQGRREQYF